The 23 T cell receptor beta chains below were found in one sample sequenced in a study of cytomegalovirus exposure and HLA in healthy donors. In the PCR, 60 Vbeta and 13 Jbeta primers were used. Produced via immunoSEQ multiplex PCR; TCRdb's table is partial and in-frame only. The data hold approximately 190,000 clones, with about three quarters observed a single time. Source material: PBMCs. Receptors originate from a woman aged 30 to 39 in good health and CMV-seropositive.

The chain is built from TRBV2 and TRBJ1-2; tentatively, D is TRBD1 (6 bases). CDR3 length: 12 residues. V lost 8 bases and J 8 bases, leaving 15 bases between the germline ends. CDR1 is SNHLY, CDR2 FYNNEI, per germline. The CDR3 region is CASANRARGYTF. The CDR3 DNA reads as TGTGCCAGCGCAAACAGGGCTCGCGGCTACACCTTC.

The chain links TRBV28 to TRBJ2-1; D is unclear. CDR3 size: 12 residues. V was shortened by 6 bases and J by 4 bases, with 7 bases between the two germline ends. Looked up from germline, CDR1 is MDHEN and CDR2 is SYDVKM. The CDR3 coding sequence is TGTGCCAGCAGCCTTCGTTACAATGAGCAGTTCTTC. Its protein is CASSLRYNEQFF.

The chain is built from TRBV6-6 and TRBJ1-3; 11 bases map to TRBD1. Germline V gene sequence: CDR1 MNHNY, CDR2 SVGAGI (reference sequence). The V and J ends lost 1 base and 7 bases, in that order; junction bases with no gene match: 0. CDR3 length equals 14 residues. The DNA of the CDR3 is TGTGCCAGCAGTTACTGGACAGGGGGCAACACCATATATTTT. Translating gives CASSYWTGGNTIYF.

With respect to this clone: The DNA is left out, because the CDR3 cannot be placed on it with certainty; the CDR3 is given as TCRdb lists it. V is TRBV29-1 and J is TRBJ1-1; the table's D call TRBD1 went unverified against the DNA. Germline V gene data show CDR1 as SQVTM and CDR2 as ANQGSEA. The CDR3 region is 14 residues in length, termini included. Here the CDR3 reads CSVGAGTDSVPSFF.

In the case of this clone: Within the sample, other DNA sequences also encode this same CDR3. V is TRBV10-3 and J is TRBJ2-2, with 9 bases matching TRBD2. This CDR3 is 18 amino acids long. Germline values: CDR1 ENHRY, CDR2 SYGVKD. After removal of 4 bases from V and 6 bases from J, the junction contained 15 bases not matched to a gene. In DNA form, the CDR3 reads TGTGCCATCAGTGTTGTCCTCGTGGCGGGAGGGCCATCCGGGGAGCTGTTTTTT. Encoded protein: CAISVVLVAGGPSGELFF.

This clone was counted a few times. CDR3 bases: TGCACCAGCAGCAAGAGAGTTCTGGCCGGGGAGCTGTTTTTT. This translates into CTSSKRVLAGELFF. V gene TRBV1 combines with J gene TRBJ2-2; the table's TRBD2 call for D was not verified on the DNA. TRBV1 is annotated as a pseudogene. CDR3 length: 14 amino acids.

The genes are TRBV4-3 and TRBJ1-5, with D possibly TRBD1 on 6 matching bases. Looked up from germline, CDR1 is LGHNA and CDR2 is YSLEER. This CDR3 has 17 residues. V shed 0 bases and J shed 2 bases, with 14 bases lying between them. The CDR3 DNA sequence: TGCGCCAGCAGCCAAGATGTCGGGGGGCGGGGCAATCAGCCCCAGCATTTT. It is translated as CASSQDVGGRGNQPQHF.

The rearrangement joins TRBV6-5 to TRBJ2-7, with D perhaps TRBD1 (6 bases). CDR1 MNHEY and CDR2 SVGAGI come from the germline V gene. V shed 0 bases and J shed 3 bases, with 15 bases lying between them. The CDR3 totals 16 residues. CDR3 bases: TGTGCCAGCAGTTACTCGAGGGACATACCCAACTACGAGCAGTACTTC. Protein: CASSYSRDIPNYEQYF.

The chain employs TRBV5-4 and TRBJ2-3; 8 positions match TRBD1. This CDR3 has 14 amino acids. After removal of 4 bases from V and 2 bases from J, the junction contained 3 bases not matched to a gene. CDR1 is SGHNT, CDR2 YYREEE, per germline (reference sequence). The CDR3 sequence: CASSRQGPTDTQYF. DNA for the CDR3: TGTGCCAGCAGCCGACAGGGGCCCACAGATACGCAGTATTTT.

The rearrangement uses TRBV5-5 and TRBJ2-5, with D perhaps matching TRBD1 (6 bases). CDR3 length: 15 residues. V was pared by 4 bases and J by 5 bases, with 18 bases between. Germline CDR1 and CDR2: SGHKS and YYEKEE (reference sequence). Written as DNA, the CDR3 is TGTGCCAGCAGCCCCCTTGTGGGGGCTGGGGAGACCCAGTACTTC. Protein sequence: CASSPLVGAGETQYF.

The V gene is TRBV6-1, the J gene TRBJ1-2; TRBD1 matches 8 bases. The CDR3 spans 12 residues. Trimming cost V 6 bases and J 7 bases; bases outside gene matches: 4. Germline-derived CDR1 and CDR2 are MNHNS and SASEGT. The CDR3 is CASSDRGGGYTF. The CDR3 DNA sequence: TGTGCCAGCAGCGACAGGGGCGGTGGCTACACCTTC.

The chain couples TRBV6-6 to TRBJ1-2; no reliable D call. The CDR3 is 13 residues long. The germline gives CDR1 MNHNY, CDR2 SVGAGI (reference sequence). Trimming removed 2 bases from V and 8 bases from J, with 12 bases in between. In DNA, the CDR3 is TGTGCCAGCAGTTACGATCCAGGCCGGGGCTACACCTTC. This sequence encodes CASSYDPGRGYTF.

The V gene is TRBV27, the J gene TRBJ2-7; TRBD2 agrees at 8 bases. There are 15 residues in the CDR3. The trim removed 6 bases at V and 2 bases at J, leaving 9 bases unmatched. CDR1 MNHEY and CDR2 SMNVEV come from the germline V gene (reference sequence). The CDR3 loop reads CASSLFRGGPYEQYF. CDR3 nucleotides: TGTGCCAGCAGCCTATTTCGGGGGGGGCCCTACGAGCAGTACTTC.

Many counts were recorded for this clone. This chain links TRBV7-4 with TRBJ2-7; TRBD2 might be the D (6 bases). The V gene lost 5 bases and the J gene lost 2 bases, with 13 bases spanning the gap. The CDR3 is 14 residues long. Germline lookup yields CDR1 SGHVT and CDR2 SQSDAQ. CDR3 loop: CASSPRDSTYEQYF. In DNA, the CDR3 is TGTGCCAGCAGCCCTCGGGACTCCACCTACGAGCAGTACTTC.

This clone was counted between two and nine times. The chain is built from TRBV28 and TRBJ2-7, with 11 bases aligning to TRBD2. The CDR3 extends over 15 amino acids. CDR1 is MDHEN and CDR2 is SYDVKM in the germline V gene. Trimming removed 6 bases from V and 4 bases from J; junction bases left unmatched: 8. The CDR3 region is CASRTLSGRAYEQYF. CDR3 coding DNA: TGTGCCAGCAGAACCCTTAGCGGGAGGGCGTACGAGCAGTACTTC.

V gene TRBV29-1 combines with J gene TRBJ1-2; no definite D call. The V gene lost 0 bases and the J gene lost 8 bases, with 10 bases spanning the gap. The CDR3 is 12 amino acids. Looked up from germline, CDR1 is SQVTM and CDR2 is ANQGSEA. CDR3 amino acids: CSVEEAVSGYTF. The CDR3 bases are TGCAGCGTTGAAGAGGCGGTAAGCGGCTACACCTTC.

The chain has TRBV27 and TRBJ1-1; TRBD1 aligns across 7 bases. Germline V CDR1 and CDR2: MNHEY, SMNVEV (reference sequence). The CDR3 length is 16 residues. CDR3 sequence (DNA): TGTGCTCTGCGTGTGGGACAGCTTACCTCGGGAACTGAAGCTTTCTTT. The encoded protein is CALRVGQLTSGTEAFF.

This chain's CDR3 is CASSSKRQTAIQETQYF. CDR3 bases: TGTGCCAGCAGCTCCAAACGCCAGACAGCAATCCAAGAGACCCAGTACTTC. This sequence joins TRBV7-9 and TRBJ2-5, with D maybe TRBD1 (5 bases). Germline V lookup: CDR1 SEHNR, CDR2 FQNEAQ (reference sequence). This CDR3 spans 17 amino acids. V lost 4 bases and J lost 1, with 19 bases in between. The full variable domain, with the rest looked up from reference TRBV7-9 and TRBJ2-5, is DTGVSQNPRHKITKRGQNVTFRCDPISEHNRLYWYRQTLGQGPEFLTYFQNEAQLEKSRLLSDRFSAERPKGSFSTLEIQRTEQGDSAMYLCASSSKRQTAIQETQYFGPGTRLLVL.

This clone was counted between two and nine times. The rearrangement uses TRBV28 and TRBJ2-3, with 9 bases identical to TRBD2. Germline assignment: CDR1 MDHEN and CDR2 SYDVKM. The CDR3 runs 16 residues. V trimming: 5 bases; J trimming: 4 bases; junction bases outside the gene matches: 10. Here the CDR3 reads CASSPPLAGSPDTQYF. CDR3 nucleotide sequence: TGTGCCAGCAGTCCGCCCCTAGCGGGGAGTCCAGATACGCAGTATTTT.

The V and J genes are TRBV25-1 and TRBJ1-2; D gene ambiguous. The germline V gene encodes CDR1 MGHDK and CDR2 SYGVNS. V was shortened by 11 bases and J by 0 bases, with 7 bases between the two germline ends. The CDR3 runs 11 residues. CDR3 DNA sequence: TGTGCCCCCGGAGCTAACTATGGCTACACCTTC. Translated, it gives CAPGANYGYTF.

This clone came up a few times. The chain employs TRBV11-2 and TRBJ2-1; a possible D gene is TRBD2 (6 bases). This CDR3 has 12 amino acids. Trimming left V 5 bases short and J 8 bases short, with 10 bases between. The germline V gene has CDR1 SGHAT and CDR2 FQNNGV. For the CDR3, the DNA is TGTGCCAGCAGCCGACTAGGTTATGAGCAGTTCTTC. Translated: CASSRLGYEQFF.

This chain's CDR3 is CASSGNTGNEQFF. The CDR3 DNA reads as TGCGCCAGCAGCGGTAACACAGGGAATGAGCAGTTCTTC. V gene TRBV5-1 combines with J gene TRBJ2-1; TRBD1 is a possible D gene (6 bases). CDR3 length: 13 residues. CDR1 is SGHRS and CDR2 is YFSETQ in the germline V gene. With 4 bases removed from V and 7 bases from J, the gap between germline ends came to 12 bases.

This chain joins TRBV18 and TRBJ2-2, with a tentative D call TRBD2 (6 bases). The CDR3 length is 16 residues. The V end lost 5 bases, the J end lost 4 bases, and 17 bases lay between the germline ends. Germline V gene sequence: CDR1 KGHSH, CDR2 LQKENI. The chain's CDR3 is CASSDRDSGVTGELFF. The CDR3 DNA sequence: TGTGCCAGCTCAGACCGGGACTCTGGGGTCACCGGGGAGCTGTTTTTT.